This entry lists 25 T cell receptor beta chains sequenced from one sample in a study of blood T cell repertoires in COVID-19. Measured with immunoSEQ multiplex PCR; TCRdb has only the in-frame clones, and not every one. The sample lists some 260,000 clones, around 90% occurring once. Sequenced: peripheral blood. These TCRs come from a woman between 65 and 79 years old with COVID-19, enrolled during active disease.

The V call is TRBV11-2, the J call TRBJ2-7; D may be TRBD1 (5 bases). This CDR3 region has 15 residues. Germline loops: CDR1 SGHAT, CDR2 FQNNGV. Trimming cost V 5 bases and J 6 bases, with 20 bases left between them. As DNA, the CDR3 is TGTGCCAGCAGCCCAGCAGGACACTCACCCGGCGAGCAGTACTTC. Its translation: CASSPAGHSPGEQYF.

A note on this clone: The same CDR3 also results from other DNA sequences found in this sample. This chain links TRBV3-1 (or the pseudogene TRBV3-2) with TRBJ1-1, with D maybe TRBD1 (5 bases). Between the trimmed V and J ends, which lost 3 bases and 2 bases, there was a span of 7 bases. Germline CDR1 reads LGHDT; CDR2 reads YNNKEL (reference sequence). The CDR3 has 13 amino acids. CDR3 protein: CASSQGGNTEAFF. DNA for the CDR3: TGTGCCAGCAGCCAGGGGGGTAACACTGAAGCTTTCTTT.

The rearrangement links TRBV5-4 to TRBJ2-1, with D uncertain. The CDR3 runs 15 residues. Germline V lookup: CDR1 SGHNT, CDR2 YYREEE (reference sequence). Deletions cut 3 bases from V and 4 bases from J, with 14 bases between. CDR3 coding DNA: TGTGCCAGCAGCTATCCGGAGTCCTCATACAATGAGCAGTTCTTC. Translating gives CASSYPESSYNEQFF.

This clone appeared once. This rearrangement joins TRBV28 to TRBJ1-6; 11 bases fit TRBD1. This CDR3 spans 15 amino acids. Trimming cost V 6 bases and J 5 bases; bases outside gene matches: 3. Germline loops: CDR1 MDHEN, CDR2 SYDVKM. CDR3 sequence reads: CASRGQGANNSPLHF. DNA of the CDR3: TGTGCCAGCAGAGGACAGGGGGCGAATAATTCACCCCTCCACTTT. Full variable domain (missing parts from reference TRBV28 and TRBJ1-6): DVKVTQSSRYLVKRTGEKVFLECVQDMDHENMFWYRQDPGLGLRLIYFSYDVKMKEKGDIPEGYSVSREKKERFSLILESASTNQTSMYLCASRGQGANNSPLHFGNGTRLTVT.

The rearrangement uses TRBV27 and TRBJ2-7, with D perhaps matching TRBD1 (5 bases). In germline, CDR1 is MNHEY, CDR2 SMNVEV (reference sequence). There are 14 residues in the CDR3. The germline V and J ends were trimmed by 5 bases and 5 bases, with 16 bases remaining between them. CDR3 residues: CASSAFRGTDEQYF. CDR3 bases: TGTGCCAGCAGTGCCTTTAGGGGAACGGACGAGCAGTACTTC.

The CDR3 spells CASRQSSDYGYTF. The CDR3, as DNA: TGTGCCAGCCGACAGTCGAGTGACTATGGCTACACCTTC. The V gene is TRBV2, the J gene TRBJ1-2; D is perhaps TRBD1 (5 bases). Trimming removed 8 bases from V and 3 bases from J, with 13 bases in between. Germline CDR1 reads SNHLY; CDR2 reads FYNNEI. The CDR3 covers 13 residues.

The chain joins TRBV19 to TRBJ2-6, with TRBD1 matching over 12 bases. CDR1 and CDR2 from the germline V gene are LNHDA and SQIVND (reference sequence). CDR3 length: 19 residues. V was pared by 3 bases and J by 0 bases, with 6 bases of the junction left unmatched. The CDR3 DNA sequence: TGTGCCAGTAGTATCCGGGACAGGGGGCCTACCTCTGGGGCCAACGTCCTGACTTTC. It yields the protein CASSIRDRGPTSGANVLTF.

This CDR3 reads CASSPELAGEAYEQYF. For the CDR3, the DNA is TGTGCCAGCAGCCCGGAACTAGCGGGAGAGGCCTACGAGCAGTACTTC. V is TRBV7-9 and J is TRBJ2-7, with 11 bases fitting TRBD2. This CDR3 is 16 amino acids long. Germline CDR1 and CDR2: SEHNR and FQNEAQ (reference sequence). The V and J ends lost 5 bases and 2 bases, in that order; junction bases with no gene match: 8.

The chain uses TRBV21-1 and TRBJ1-1. TRBV21-1 is termed a pseudogene. There are 16 residues in the CDR3. The CDR3 loop is CASSPHEDPIDTEAFF. CDR3 nucleotide sequence: TGTGCCAGCAGCCCTCACGAGGATCCGATTGACACTGAAGCTTTCTTT.

The chain carries TRBV6-7 and TRBJ1-1; 8 nucleotides line up with TRBD1. TRBV6-7 is known as an ORF, though its function is uncertain. After removal of 6 bases from V and 2 bases from J, the junction contained 11 bases not matched to a gene. This CDR3 region has 16 residues. CDR3 sequence (DNA): TGTGCCAGCAGCAACGTTCAGGACAGGGCCAACACTGAAGCTTTCTTT. Translating it yields CASSNVQDRANTEAFF.

The rearrangement joins TRBV11-2 to TRBJ1-3; TRBD1 might be the D (5 bases). The CDR3 is 15 residues long. The V end lost 1 base, the J end lost 2 bases, and 9 bases lay between the germline ends. Germline lookup yields CDR1 SGHAT and CDR2 FQNNGV. As DNA, the CDR3 is TGTGCCAGCAGCTTAGCGGGGGGGGCTGGAAACACCATATATTTT. Its protein is CASSLAGGAGNTIYF.

The V call is TRBV6-2 or TRBV6-3, the J call TRBJ1-1; the match to TRBD1 covers 7 bases. CDR1 MNHEY and CDR2 SVGEGT come from the germline V gene. The V segment lost 4 bases and the J segment 5 bases; nucleotides outside the gene matches: 7. This CDR3 has 14 residues. The CDR3 protein is CASSLPQGRTEAFF. CDR3 nucleotide sequence: TGTGCCAGCAGTTTACCACAGGGGCGGACTGAAGCTTTCTTT.

V gene TRBV11-2 combines with J gene TRBJ2-5; 10 nucleotides agree with TRBD1. The CDR3 spans 15 residues. With 4 bases clipped from V and 8 bases from J, the junction kept 10 bases outside the gene matches. Germline CDR1 and CDR2: SGHAT and FQNNGV. CDR3: CASSSLTGGAYTQYF. CDR3 in DNA: TGTGCCAGCAGCTCATTGACAGGGGGCGCGTATACCCAGTACTTC.

The DNA for the CDR3 is TGTGCCACCAGTGATTTGGCAGGGGACGATGGCTACACCTTC. The encoded protein is CATSDLAGDDGYTF. The chain couples TRBV24-1 to TRBJ1-2; D is possibly TRBD1 (6 bases). The germline CDR1 and CDR2 sequences are KGHDR and SFDVKD. V lost 0 bases and J lost 6, with 10 bases in between. The CDR3 spans 14 residues.

V gene TRBV7-6 combines with J gene TRBJ1-4, with 7 positions matching TRBD1. Germline CDR1 is SGHVS and CDR2 is FNYEAQ. With 2 bases clipped from V and 7 bases from J, the junction kept 10 bases outside the gene matches. The CDR3 spans 16 residues. The CDR3 loop is CASSLQPGQSSEKLFF. CDR3 in DNA: TGTGCCAGCAGCTTACAGCCGGGACAGAGTAGTGAAAAACTGTTTTTT.

This rearrangement joins TRBV11-3 to TRBJ2-3; D unresolved. CDR3 size: 13 residues. The germline V gene encodes CDR1 SGHNT and CDR2 YENEEA. The ends were cut back, 6 bases at V and 0 bases at J, with 7 bases in the middle. CDR3 bases: TGTGCCAGCAGATATTCTAGCACAGATACGCAGTATTTT. Protein: CASRYSSTDTQYF.

This chain's CDR3 is CASSGTSGAYQETQYF. Here the CDR3 DNA reads TGTGCCAGCAGCGGTACTAGCGGGGCGTACCAAGAGACCCAGTACTTC. The V gene is TRBV3-1 (or the pseudogene TRBV3-2), the J gene TRBJ2-5; 10 nucleotides agree with TRBD2. The CDR3 is 16 amino acids. The V and J ends lost 5 bases and 0 bases, in that order; junction bases with no gene match: 6. Germline CDR1 reads LGHDT; CDR2 reads YNNKEL (reference sequence).

V is TRBV19 and J is TRBJ1-2; maybe TRBD1 (6 bases). Per germline, CDR1 LNHDA and CDR2 SQIVND (reference sequence). Trimming shortened V by 7 bases and J by 2 bases, and 11 bases separated the two germline ends. This CDR3 has 13 amino acids. The CDR3 spells CASKEQGNYGYTF. The CDR3 DNA reads as TGTGCCAGTAAGGAACAGGGAAACTATGGCTACACCTTC. Supplemented by reference TRBV19 and TRBJ1-2, the full variable domain reads DGGITQSPKYLFRKEGQNVTLSCEQNLNHDAMYWYRQDPGQGLRLIYYSQIVNDFQKGDIAEGYSVSREKKESFPLTVTSAQKNPTAFYLCASKEQGNYGYTFGSGTRLTVV.

The J gene is TRBJ2-4, the V gene TRBV29-1, with D tentatively TRBD1 (6 bases). Looked up from germline, CDR1 is SQVTM and CDR2 is ANQGSEA. The CDR3 spans 13 residues. The CDR3 DNA reads as TGCAGTACTCGCGGACAGCATAAAAACATTCAGTACTTC. It translates to CSTRGQHKNIQYF.

J is TRBJ2-3 and V is TRBV19; 8 nucleotides match TRBD1. The CDR3 covers 15 residues. V shed 7 bases and J 2 bases; nucleotides not matched to a gene: 8. CDR1 is LNHDA, CDR2 SQIVND, per germline (reference sequence). CDR3 in amino acids: CASTPGGTFTDTQYF. The CDR3 bases are TGTGCCAGTACCCCAGGGGGCACATTCACAGATACGCAGTATTTT.

The chain's CDR3 is CASSPRQVKKLFF. The CDR3 DNA reads TGTGCCAGCAGCCCTCGGCAGGTCAAAAAACTGTTTTTT. This chain uses TRBV3-1 (or the pseudogene TRBV3-2) with TRBJ1-4, with D unclear. The CDR3 sequence is 13 residues long. V dropped 4 bases and J dropped 9 bases, with 12 bases sitting between them. Per the germline V gene, CDR1 is LGHDT and CDR2 is YNNKEL (reference sequence).

Here the CDR3 reads CASSLGQNQPQHF. The DNA for the CDR3 is TGTGCCAGCAGCTTGGGGCAAAATCAGCCCCAGCATTTT. The chain couples TRBV5-6 to TRBJ1-5, with D uncertain. V was clipped by 0 bases and J by 4 bases, with 5 bases between them. Per germline, CDR1 SGHDT and CDR2 YYEEEE. The CDR3 sequence is 13 residues long.

V usage is TRBV14 and J usage is TRBJ2-1, with 7 bases aligning to TRBD1. The CDR3 has 17 amino acids. V was clipped by 4 bases and J by 4 bases; unmatched bases: 13. Germline assignment: CDR1 SGHDN and CDR2 FVKESK. The CDR3 DNA sequence: TGTGCCAGCAGCCCCTCCGGGACAGACTTGATTTACAATGAGCAGTTCTTC. Amino acid sequence: CASSPSGTDLIYNEQFF.

This sequence joins TRBV5-6 and TRBJ1-2; TRBD1 matches 8 bases. With 5 bases clipped from V and 6 bases from J, the junction kept 9 bases outside the gene matches. Per germline, CDR1 SGHDT and CDR2 YYEEEE. The CDR3 loop spans 14 amino acids. CDR3 protein: CASRETGGVNGYTF. CDR3 DNA sequence: TGTGCCAGCAGGGAAACAGGGGGTGTTAATGGCTACACCTTC.

The chain uses TRBV18 and TRBJ2-7, with TRBD2 matching over 9 bases. V was pared by 3 bases and J by 2 bases, with 2 bases of the junction left unmatched. The CDR3 runs 14 residues. The V gene's germline CDR1 is KGHSH and CDR2 LQKENI. DNA of the CDR3: TGTGCCAGCTCACCGGGACTAGCAACCTACGAGCAGTACTTC. It specifies CASSPGLATYEQYF. The variable domain in full, with the rest retrieved from reference TRBV18 and TRBJ2-7, is NAGVMQNPRHLVRRRGQEARLRCSPMKGHSHVYWYRQLPEEGLKFMVYLQKENIIDESGMPKERFSAEFPKEGPSILRIQQVVRGDSAAYFCASSPGLATYEQYFGPGTRLTVT.